This T cell receptor beta chain stems from a study of T cells in Graves' hyperthyroidism and ophthalmopathy. General study findings and limits: Blood also carried most thyroid clonotypes expanded above 0.001.

There are many counts of this clonotype. Its antigen is unknown. The CDR3 runs to 14 residues. Germline V gene lookup returns CDR1 LGHDT and CDR2 YNNKEL (reference sequence). The V and J ends lost 6 bases and 2 bases respectively, with 12 bases between them. Authors of the study amplified TCR beta CDR3 regions from RNA transcripts. TCR CDR3 regions were first amplified by RT-PCR with HTBI primers. TCRdb recomputed calls from the multiplex PCR reads with MiXCR, one row per CDR3 protein. Of 400,000 or so distinct CDR3 sequences detected, around 15% appear once; the ten largest clones hold around 20%. The study left out patients who had uncontrolled infection, other autoimmune disease, pregnancy or lactation.

The sequencing input was blood. The rearrangement uses TRBV3-1 and TRBJ2-3, with D tentatively TRBD2 (5 bases). The TCR comes from a woman aged 55 to 70 with Graves' ophthalmopathy. The CDR3 is CASSRGGTTDTQYF. CDR3 DNA sequence: TGTGCCAGCAGTCGAGGAGGCACCACAGATACGCAGTATTTT.